The sequence of this T cell receptor beta chain was determined in a study of blood T cell repertoires in COVID-19. About the study: COVID-19 samples from acute and convalescent phases originated in the United States, Italy and Spain. From T cells, B-cell-depleted T cells, or PBMCs came the material, which was cDNA or gDNA.

In the original workflow: Reference gene primers were amplified, and this amplification served to estimate nucleated cell counts. Measured with immunoSEQ multiplex PCR; TCRdb has only the in-frame clones, and not every one. V, J and clone size were drawn from that table, and D and trimming were deduced from the DNA. The sample carries around 190,000 clones, around 77% recorded once. CDR1 is SGHDT and CDR2 is YYEEEE in the germline V gene. This CDR3 region has 11 residues. V lost 6 bases, J lost 9 bases, and 3 bases stayed unmatched. The clonotype comes from a man aged 70-80 years with active or convalescent COVID-19. The genes are TRBV5-6 and TRBJ2-1; 7 bases align to TRBD2. The specimen sequenced was peripheral blood. CDR3 DNA sequence: TGTGCCAGCACAAGGGAGGGTGAGCAGTTCTTC. Encoded protein: CASTREGEQFF.